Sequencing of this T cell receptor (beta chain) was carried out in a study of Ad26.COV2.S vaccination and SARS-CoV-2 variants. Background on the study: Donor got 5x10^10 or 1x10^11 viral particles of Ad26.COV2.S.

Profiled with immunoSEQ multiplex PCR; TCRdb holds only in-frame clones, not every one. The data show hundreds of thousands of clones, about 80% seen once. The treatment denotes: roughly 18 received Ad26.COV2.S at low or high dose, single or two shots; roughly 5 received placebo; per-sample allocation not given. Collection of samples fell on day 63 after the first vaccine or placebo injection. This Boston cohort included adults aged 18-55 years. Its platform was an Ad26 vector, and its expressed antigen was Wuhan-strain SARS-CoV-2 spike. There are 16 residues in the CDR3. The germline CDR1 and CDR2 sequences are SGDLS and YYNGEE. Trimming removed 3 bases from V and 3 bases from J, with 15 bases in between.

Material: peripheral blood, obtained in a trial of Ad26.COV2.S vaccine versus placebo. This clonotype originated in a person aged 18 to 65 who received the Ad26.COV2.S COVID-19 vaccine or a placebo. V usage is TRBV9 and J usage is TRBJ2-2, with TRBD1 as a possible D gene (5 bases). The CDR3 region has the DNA TGTGCCAGCAGCGCTCCCCGAGGACAATACACCGGGGAGCTGTTTTTT. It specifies CASSAPRGQYTGELFF.